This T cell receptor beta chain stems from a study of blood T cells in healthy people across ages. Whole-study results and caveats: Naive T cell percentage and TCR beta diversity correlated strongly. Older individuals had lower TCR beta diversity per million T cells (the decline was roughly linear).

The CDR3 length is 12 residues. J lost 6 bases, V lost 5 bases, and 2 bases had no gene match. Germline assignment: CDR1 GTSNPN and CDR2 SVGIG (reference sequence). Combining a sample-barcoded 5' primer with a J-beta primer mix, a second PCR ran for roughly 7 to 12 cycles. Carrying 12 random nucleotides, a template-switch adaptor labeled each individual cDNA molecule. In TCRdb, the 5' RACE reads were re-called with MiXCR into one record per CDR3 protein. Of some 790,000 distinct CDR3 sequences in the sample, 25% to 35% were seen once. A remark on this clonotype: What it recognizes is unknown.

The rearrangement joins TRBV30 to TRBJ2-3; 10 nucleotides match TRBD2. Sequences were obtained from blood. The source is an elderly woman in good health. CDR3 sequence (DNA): TGTGCCTGGGGAGCGGGGGGGGATACGCAGTATTTT. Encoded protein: CAWGAGGDTQYF.